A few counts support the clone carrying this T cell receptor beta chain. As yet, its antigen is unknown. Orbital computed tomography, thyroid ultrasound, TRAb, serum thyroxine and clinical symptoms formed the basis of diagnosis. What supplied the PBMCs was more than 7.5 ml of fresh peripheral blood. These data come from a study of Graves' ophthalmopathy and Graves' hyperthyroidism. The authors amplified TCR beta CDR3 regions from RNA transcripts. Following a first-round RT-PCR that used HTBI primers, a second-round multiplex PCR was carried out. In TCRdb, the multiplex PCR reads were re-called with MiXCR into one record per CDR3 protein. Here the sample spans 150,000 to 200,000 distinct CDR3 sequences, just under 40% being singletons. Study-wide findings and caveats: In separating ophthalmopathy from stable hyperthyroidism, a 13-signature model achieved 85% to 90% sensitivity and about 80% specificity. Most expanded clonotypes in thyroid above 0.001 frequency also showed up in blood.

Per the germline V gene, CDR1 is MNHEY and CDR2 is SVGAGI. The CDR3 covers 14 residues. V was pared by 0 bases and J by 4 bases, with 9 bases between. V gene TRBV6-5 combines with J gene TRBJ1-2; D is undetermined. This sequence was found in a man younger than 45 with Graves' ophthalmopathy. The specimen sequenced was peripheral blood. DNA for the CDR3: TGTGCCAGCAGTTACTCGGAGGGTACCTATGGCTACACCTTC. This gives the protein CASSYSEGTYGYTF.